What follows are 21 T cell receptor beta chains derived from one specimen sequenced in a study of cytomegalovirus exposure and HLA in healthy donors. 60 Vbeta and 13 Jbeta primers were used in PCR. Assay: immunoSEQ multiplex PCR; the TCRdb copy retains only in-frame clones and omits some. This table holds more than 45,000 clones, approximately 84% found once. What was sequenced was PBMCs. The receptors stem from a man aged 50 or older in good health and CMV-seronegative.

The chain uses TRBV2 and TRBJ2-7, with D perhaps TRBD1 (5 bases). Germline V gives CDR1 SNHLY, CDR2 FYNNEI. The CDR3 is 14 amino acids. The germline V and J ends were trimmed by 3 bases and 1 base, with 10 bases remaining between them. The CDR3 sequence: CASSDGQGSYEQYF. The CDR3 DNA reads TGTGCCAGCAGTGATGGGCAGGGATCCTACGAGCAGTACTTC.

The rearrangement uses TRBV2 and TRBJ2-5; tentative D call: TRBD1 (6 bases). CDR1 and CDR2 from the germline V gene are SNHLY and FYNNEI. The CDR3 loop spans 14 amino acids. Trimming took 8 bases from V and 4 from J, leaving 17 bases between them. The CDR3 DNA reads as TGTGCCAGCGGCCCACAGGGTATCGGAGAGACCCAGTACTTC. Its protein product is CASGPQGIGETQYF.

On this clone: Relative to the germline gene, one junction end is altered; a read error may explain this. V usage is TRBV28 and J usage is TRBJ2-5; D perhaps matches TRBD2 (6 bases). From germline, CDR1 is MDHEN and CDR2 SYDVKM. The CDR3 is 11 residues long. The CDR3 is CASSSPGLRDF. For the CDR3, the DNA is TGTGCCAGCAGTTCCCCGGGACTTCGGGACTTC.

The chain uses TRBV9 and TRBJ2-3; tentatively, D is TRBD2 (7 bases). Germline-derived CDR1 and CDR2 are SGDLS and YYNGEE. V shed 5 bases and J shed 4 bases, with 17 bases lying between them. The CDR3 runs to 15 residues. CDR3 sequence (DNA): TGTGCCAGCAGTCGAAGGGGGGGGCAGGCAGATACGCAGTATTTT. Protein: CASSRRGGQADTQYF. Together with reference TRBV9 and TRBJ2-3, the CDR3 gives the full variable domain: DSGVTQTPKHLITATGQRVTLRCSPRSGDLSVYWYQQSLDQGLQFLIQYYNGEERAKGNILERFSAQQFPDLHSELNLSSLELGDSALYFCASSRRGGQADTQYFGPGTRLTVL.

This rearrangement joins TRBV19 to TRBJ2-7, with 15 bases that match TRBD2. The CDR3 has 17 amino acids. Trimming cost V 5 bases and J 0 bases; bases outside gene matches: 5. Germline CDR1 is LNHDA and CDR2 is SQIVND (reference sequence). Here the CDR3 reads CASSPGLAGGPSYEQYF. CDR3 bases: TGTGCCAGTAGTCCGGGACTAGCGGGGGGCCCCTCCTACGAGCAGTACTTC.

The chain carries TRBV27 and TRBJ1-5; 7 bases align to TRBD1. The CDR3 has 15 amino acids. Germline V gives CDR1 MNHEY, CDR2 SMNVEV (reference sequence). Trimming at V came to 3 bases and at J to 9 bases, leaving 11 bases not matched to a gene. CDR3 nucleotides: TGTGCCAGCAGTTTTTCGTATGGTCAGGGGGGGCCCCAGCATTTT. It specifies CASSFSYGQGGPQHF.

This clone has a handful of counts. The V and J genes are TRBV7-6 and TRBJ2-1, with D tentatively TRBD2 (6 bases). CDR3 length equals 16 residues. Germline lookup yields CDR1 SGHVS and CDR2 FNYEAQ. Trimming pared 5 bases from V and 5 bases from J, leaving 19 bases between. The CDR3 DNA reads TGTGCCAGCAGCCCCCAGCCCCCACCTAGCGACAATGAGCAGTTCTTC. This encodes CASSPQPPPSDNEQFF.

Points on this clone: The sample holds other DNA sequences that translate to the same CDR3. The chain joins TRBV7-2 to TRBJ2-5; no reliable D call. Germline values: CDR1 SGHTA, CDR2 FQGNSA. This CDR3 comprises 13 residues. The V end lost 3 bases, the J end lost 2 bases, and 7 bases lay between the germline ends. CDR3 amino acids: CASSFGQQETQYF. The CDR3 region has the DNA TGTGCCAGCAGCTTTGGGCAGCAAGAGACCCAGTACTTC.

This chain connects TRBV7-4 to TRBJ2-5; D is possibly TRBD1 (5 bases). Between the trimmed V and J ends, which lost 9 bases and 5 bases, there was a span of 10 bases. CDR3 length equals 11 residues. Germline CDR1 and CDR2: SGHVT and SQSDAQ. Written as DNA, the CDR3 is TGTGCCAGGGACATACAGGAGACCCAGTACTTC. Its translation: CARDIQETQYF.

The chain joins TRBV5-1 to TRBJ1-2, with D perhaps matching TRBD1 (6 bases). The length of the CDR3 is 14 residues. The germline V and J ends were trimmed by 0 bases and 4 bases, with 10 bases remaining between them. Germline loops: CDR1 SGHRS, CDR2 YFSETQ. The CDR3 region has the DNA TGCGCCAGCAGCTTGGACAGGGTAACCTATGGCTACACCTTC. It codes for CASSLDRVTYGYTF.

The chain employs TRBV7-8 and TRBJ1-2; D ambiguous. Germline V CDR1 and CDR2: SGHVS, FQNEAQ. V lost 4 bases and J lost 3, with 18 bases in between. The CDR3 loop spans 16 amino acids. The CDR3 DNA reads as TGTGCCAGCAGCTCCTCTAGTTTAGGTTCGGACTATGGCTACACCTTC. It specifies CASSSSSLGSDYGYTF.

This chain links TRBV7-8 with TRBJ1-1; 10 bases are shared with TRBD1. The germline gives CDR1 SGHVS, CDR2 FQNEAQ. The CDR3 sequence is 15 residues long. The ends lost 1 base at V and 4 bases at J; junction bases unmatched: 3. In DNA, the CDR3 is TGTGCCAGCAGCTTAGAAGGGACAGGGGCCACTGAAGCTTTCTTT. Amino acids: CASSLEGTGATEAFF.

For the CDR3, the DNA is TGTGCCAGCAGCCAAGGGACGGGAACGAACACCGGGGAGCTGTTTTTT. Translation gives CASSQGTGTNTGELFF. The chain employs TRBV4-2 and TRBJ2-2; possible D gene TRBD2, 5 bases. The CDR3 is 16 amino acids. The V end lost 1 base, the J end lost 0 bases, and 9 bases lay between the germline ends. CDR1 and CDR2 (germline): LGHNA, YNFKEQ.

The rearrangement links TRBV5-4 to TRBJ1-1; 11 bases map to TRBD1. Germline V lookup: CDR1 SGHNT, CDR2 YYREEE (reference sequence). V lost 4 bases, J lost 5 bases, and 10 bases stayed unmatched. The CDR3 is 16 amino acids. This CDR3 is CASSPGQGALGTEAFF. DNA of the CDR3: TGTGCCAGCAGCCCTGGACAGGGGGCTCTGGGGACTGAAGCTTTCTTT.

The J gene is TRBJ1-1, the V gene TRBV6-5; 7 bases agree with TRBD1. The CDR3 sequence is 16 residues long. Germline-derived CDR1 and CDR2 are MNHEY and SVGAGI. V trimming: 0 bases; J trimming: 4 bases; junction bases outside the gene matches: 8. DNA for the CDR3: TGTGCCAGCAGTTACTCGAAAGGGGGCTTCGGCACTGAAGCTTTCTTT. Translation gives CASSYSKGGFGTEAFF.

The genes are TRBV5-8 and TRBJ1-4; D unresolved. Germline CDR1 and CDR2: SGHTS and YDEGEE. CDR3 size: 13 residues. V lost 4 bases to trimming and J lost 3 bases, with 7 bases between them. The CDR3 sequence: CASSRTPNEKLFF. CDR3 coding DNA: TGTGCCAGCAGCAGGACTCCTAATGAAAAACTGTTTTTT.

The CDR3 spells CATSRYRDSNNEQFF. The CDR3 nucleotides read TGTGCCACCAGCAGGTACCGGGACAGTAACAATGAGCAGTTCTTC. The chain employs TRBV15 and TRBJ2-1, with 7 bases aligning to TRBD1. CDR3 length: 15 amino acids. Germline loops: CDR1 LNHNV, CDR2 YYDKDF (reference sequence). Unmatched junction bases numbered 7, after V lost 3 bases and J lost 5 bases.

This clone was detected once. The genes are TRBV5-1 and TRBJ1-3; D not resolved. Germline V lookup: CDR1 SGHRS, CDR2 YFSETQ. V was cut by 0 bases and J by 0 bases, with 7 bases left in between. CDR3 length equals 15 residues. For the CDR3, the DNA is TGCGCCAGCAGCTTGGGAGAATCCTCTGGAAACACCATATATTTT. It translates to CASSLGESSGNTIYF.

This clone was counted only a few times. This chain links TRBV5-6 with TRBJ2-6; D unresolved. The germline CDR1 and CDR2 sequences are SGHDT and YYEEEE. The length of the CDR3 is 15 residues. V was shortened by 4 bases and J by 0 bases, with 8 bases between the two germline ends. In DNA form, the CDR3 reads TGTGCCAGCAGCATACTAAGCTCTGGGGCCAACGTCCTGACTTTC. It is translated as CASSILSSGANVLTF.

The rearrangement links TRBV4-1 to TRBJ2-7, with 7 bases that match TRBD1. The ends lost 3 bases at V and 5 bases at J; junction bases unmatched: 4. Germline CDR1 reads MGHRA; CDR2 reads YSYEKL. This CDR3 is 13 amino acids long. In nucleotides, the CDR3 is TGCGCCAGCAGCCAGGTGACAGGGAACGAGCAGTACTTC. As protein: CASSQVTGNEQYF.

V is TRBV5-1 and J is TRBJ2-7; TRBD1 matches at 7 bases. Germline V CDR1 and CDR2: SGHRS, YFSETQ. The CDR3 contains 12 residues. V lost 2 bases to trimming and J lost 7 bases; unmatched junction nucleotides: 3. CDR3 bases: TGCGCCAGCAGCTTAACAGGGGTAGAGCAGTACTTC. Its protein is CASSLTGVEQYF.